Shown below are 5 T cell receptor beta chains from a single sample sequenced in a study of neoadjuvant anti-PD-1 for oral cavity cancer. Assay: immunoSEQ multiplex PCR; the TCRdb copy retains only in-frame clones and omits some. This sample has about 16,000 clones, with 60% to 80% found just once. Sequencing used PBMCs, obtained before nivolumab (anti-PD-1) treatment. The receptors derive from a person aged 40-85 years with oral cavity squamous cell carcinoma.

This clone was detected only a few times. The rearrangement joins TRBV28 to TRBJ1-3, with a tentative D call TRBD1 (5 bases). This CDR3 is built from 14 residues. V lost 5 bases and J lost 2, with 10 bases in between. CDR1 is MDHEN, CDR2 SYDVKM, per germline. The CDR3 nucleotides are TGTGCCAGCAGTGGTCAGGGCGCTGGAAACACCATATATTTT. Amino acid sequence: CASSGQGAGNTIYF.

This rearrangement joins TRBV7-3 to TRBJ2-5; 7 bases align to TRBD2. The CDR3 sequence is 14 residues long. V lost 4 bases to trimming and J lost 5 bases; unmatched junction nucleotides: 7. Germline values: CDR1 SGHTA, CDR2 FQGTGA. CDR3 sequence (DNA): TGTGCCAGCAGCTCTCAGGGAGGGAAGGAGACCCAGTACTTC. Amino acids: CASSSQGGKETQYF.

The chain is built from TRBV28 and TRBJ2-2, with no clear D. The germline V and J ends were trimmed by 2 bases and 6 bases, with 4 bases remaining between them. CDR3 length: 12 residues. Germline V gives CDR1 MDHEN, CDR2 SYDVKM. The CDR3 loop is CASSLLAGELFF. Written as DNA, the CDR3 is TGTGCCAGCAGTTTACTGGCCGGGGAGCTGTTTTTT.

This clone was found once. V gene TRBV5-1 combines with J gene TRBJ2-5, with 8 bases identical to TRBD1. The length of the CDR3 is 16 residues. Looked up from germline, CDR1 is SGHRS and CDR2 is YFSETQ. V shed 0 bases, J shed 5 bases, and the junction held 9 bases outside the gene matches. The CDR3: CASSLVAGGVWETQYF. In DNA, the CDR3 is TGCGCCAGCAGCTTGGTGGCAGGGGGCGTCTGGGAGACCCAGTACTTC.

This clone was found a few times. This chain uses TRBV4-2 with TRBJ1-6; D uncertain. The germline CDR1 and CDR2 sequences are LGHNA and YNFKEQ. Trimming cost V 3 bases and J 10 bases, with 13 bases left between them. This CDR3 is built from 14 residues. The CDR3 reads CASSQSNEGSPLHF. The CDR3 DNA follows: TGTGCCAGCAGCCAGAGCAACGAAGGCTCACCCCTCCACTTT.